This T cell receptor beta chain was captured in a study of blood T cell repertoires in COVID-19. Across the whole study: Both acute and convalescent COVID-19 samples were obtained from the United States, Italy and Spain. PBMCs, B-cell-depleted T cells, or T cells were the source of the cDNA or gDNA that made up the material.

In the authors' methods: From reference gene primer amplification, estimates of nucleated cell counts were derived. The data were produced by immunoSEQ multiplex PCR, yet TCRdb's version contains in-frame clones alone and is incomplete. Clone size and V and J calls were adopted from that table, with D and trimming inferred from the DNA. Of tens of thousands of clones in the sample, about 92% are singletons; the top ten hold around 3.1%. CDR1 is MNHEY, CDR2 SMNVEV, per germline (reference sequence). The CDR3 extends over 14 amino acids. V was pared by 7 bases and J by 9 bases, with 16 bases between. The chain uses TRBV27 and TRBJ1-6, with D perhaps TRBD1 (6 bases). The clonotype was recovered from a human donor in a cohort sampled during active COVID-19. Sequencing was done on a sample of peripheral blood. The CDR3 is CASKVRQESSPLHF. CDR3 nucleotides: TGTGCCAGCAAAGTCAGACAGGAGAGTTCACCCCTCCACTTT.